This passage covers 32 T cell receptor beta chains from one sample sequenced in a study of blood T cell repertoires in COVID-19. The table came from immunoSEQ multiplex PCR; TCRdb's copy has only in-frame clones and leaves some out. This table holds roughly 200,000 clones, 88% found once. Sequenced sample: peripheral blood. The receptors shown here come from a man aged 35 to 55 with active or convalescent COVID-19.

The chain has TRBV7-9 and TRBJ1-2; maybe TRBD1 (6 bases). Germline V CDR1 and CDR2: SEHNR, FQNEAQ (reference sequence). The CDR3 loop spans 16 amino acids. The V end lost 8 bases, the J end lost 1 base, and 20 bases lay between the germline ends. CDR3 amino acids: CASPTAPGQDNYGYTF. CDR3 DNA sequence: TGTGCCAGCCCGACCGCCCCGGGACAAGATAACTATGGCTACACCTTC.

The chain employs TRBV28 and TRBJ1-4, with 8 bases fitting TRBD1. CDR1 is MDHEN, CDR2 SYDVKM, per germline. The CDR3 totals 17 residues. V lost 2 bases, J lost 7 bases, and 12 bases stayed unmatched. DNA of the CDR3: TGTGCCAGCAGTTTAAGGACAGGGACTGGGGATTTTGAAAAACTGTTTTTT. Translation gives CASSLRTGTGDFEKLFF.

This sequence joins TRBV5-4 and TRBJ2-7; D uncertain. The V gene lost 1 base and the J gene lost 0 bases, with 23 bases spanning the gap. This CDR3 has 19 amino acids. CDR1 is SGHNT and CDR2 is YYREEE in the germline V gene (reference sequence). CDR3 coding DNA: TGTGCCAGCAGCTTGTTACCTTCAACGGCCGGGTGGGTCTCCTACGAGCAGTACTTC. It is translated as CASSLLPSTAGWVSYEQYF.

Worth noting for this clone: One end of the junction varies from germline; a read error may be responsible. The CDR3 here is CASSEVSPDVF. The CDR3, as DNA: TGTGCCAGCAGTGAGGTTAGCCCCGACGTCTTT. The chain carries TRBV6-1 and TRBJ1-1, with D hard to call. CDR1 is MNHNS, CDR2 SASEGT, per germline. This CDR3 has 11 residues.

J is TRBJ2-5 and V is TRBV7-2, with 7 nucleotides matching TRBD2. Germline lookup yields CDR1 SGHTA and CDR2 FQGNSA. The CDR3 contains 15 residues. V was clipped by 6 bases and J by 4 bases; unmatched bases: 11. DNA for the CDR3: TGTGCCAGCAGAGCGGGGCCCCCGGTCGGAGAGACCCAGTACTTC. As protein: CASRAGPPVGETQYF.

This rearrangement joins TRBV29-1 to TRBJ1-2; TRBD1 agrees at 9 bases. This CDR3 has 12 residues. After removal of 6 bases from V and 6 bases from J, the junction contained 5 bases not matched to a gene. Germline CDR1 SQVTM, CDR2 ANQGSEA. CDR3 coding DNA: TGCAGCGTCCGGACAGGGGCTAATGGCTACACCTTC. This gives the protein CSVRTGANGYTF.

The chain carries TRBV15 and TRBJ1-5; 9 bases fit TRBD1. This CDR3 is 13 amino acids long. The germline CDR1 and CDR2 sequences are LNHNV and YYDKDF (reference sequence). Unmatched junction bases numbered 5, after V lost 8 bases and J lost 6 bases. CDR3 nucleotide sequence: TGTGCCACCGGGGACAGGGATGGTCAGCCCCAGCATTTT. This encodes CATGDRDGQPQHF.

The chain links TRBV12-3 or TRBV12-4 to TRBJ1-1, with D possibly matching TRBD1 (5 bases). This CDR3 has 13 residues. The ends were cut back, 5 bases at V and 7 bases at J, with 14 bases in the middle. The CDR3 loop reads CASSTPRGGEAFF. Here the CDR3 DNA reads TGTGCCAGCAGTACGCCCCGGGGGGGTGAAGCTTTCTTT.

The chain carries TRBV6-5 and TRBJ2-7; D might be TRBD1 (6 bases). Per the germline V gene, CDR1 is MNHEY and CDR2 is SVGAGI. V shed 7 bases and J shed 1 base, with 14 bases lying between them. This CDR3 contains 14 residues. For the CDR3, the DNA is TGTGCCAGCAAACCCTCCGGACAGTCCTACGAGCAGTACTTC. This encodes CASKPSGQSYEQYF.

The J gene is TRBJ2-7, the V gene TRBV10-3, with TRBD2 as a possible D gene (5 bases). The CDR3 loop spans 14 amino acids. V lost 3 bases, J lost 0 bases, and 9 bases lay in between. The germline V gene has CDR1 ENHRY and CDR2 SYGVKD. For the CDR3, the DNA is TGTGCCATCAGTGAAGGAGGAGACTCCTACGAGCAGTACTTC. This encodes CAISEGGDSYEQYF.

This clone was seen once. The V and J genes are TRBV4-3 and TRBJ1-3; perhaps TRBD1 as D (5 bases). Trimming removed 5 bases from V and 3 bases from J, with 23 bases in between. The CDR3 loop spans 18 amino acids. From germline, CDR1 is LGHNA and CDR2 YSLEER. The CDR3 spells CASSEAVVGGKNGNTIYF. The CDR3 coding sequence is TGCGCCAGCAGCGAAGCTGTTGTGGGGGGGAAGAATGGAAACACCATATATTTT.

DNA for the CDR3: TGTGCCAGCAGTGCAGGGCGGGGGGAATACGAGCAGTACTTC. This encodes CASSAGRGEYEQYF. The V gene is TRBV2, the J gene TRBJ2-7, with TRBD2 matching over 8 bases. The CDR3 totals 14 residues. Per the germline V gene, CDR1 is SNHLY and CDR2 is FYNNEI. Trimming took 4 bases from V and 4 from J; bases not matched to a gene: 6.

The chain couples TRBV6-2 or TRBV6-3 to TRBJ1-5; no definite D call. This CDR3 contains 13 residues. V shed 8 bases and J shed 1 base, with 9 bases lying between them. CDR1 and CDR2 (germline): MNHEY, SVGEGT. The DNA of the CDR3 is TGTGCCAGCGGCCGCGGGAGCAATCAGCCCCAGCATTTT. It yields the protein CASGRGSNQPQHF.

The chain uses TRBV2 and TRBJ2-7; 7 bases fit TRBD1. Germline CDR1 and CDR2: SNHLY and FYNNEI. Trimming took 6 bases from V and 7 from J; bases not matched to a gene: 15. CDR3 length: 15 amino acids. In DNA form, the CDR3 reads TGTGCCAGCAGCGGTACAGGGGCTCCGGTGGGGGAGCAGTACTTC. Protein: CASSGTGAPVGEQYF.

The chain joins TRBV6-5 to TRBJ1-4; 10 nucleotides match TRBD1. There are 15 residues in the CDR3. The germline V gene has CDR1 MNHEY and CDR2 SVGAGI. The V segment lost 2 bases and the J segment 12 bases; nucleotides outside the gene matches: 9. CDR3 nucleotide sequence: TGTGCCAGCAGTTACATCCGGGACAGGGGCGCACAACTGTTTTTT. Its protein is CASSYIRDRGAQLFF.

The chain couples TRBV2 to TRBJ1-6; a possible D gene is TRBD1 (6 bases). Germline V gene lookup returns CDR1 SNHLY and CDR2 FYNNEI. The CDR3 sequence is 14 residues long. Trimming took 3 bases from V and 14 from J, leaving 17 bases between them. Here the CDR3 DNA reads TGTGCCAGCAGTGAGGGCAGGGGCCAGCGAGCCCTCCACTTT. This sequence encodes CASSEGRGQRALHF.

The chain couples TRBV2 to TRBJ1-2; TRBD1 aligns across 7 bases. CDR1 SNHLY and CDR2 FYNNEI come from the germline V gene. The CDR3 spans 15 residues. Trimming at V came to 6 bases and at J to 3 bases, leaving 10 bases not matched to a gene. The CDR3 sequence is CASRGPGQQYYGYTF. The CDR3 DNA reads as TGTGCCAGCAGGGGACCGGGACAGCAATACTATGGCTACACCTTC.

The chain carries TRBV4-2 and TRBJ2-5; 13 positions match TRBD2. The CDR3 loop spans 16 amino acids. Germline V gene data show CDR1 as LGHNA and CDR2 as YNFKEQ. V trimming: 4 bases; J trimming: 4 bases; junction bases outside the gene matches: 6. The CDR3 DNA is TGTGCCAGCAGCCCCGGACTAGCGGGGGAACTAGAGACCCAGTACTTC. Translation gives CASSPGLAGELETQYF.

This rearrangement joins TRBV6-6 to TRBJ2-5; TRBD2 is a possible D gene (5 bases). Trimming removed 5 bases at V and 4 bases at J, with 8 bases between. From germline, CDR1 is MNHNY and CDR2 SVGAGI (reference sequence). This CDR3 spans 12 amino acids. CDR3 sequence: CASSPGRETQYF. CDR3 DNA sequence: TGTGCCAGCAGTCCGGGGAGAGAGACCCAGTACTTC.

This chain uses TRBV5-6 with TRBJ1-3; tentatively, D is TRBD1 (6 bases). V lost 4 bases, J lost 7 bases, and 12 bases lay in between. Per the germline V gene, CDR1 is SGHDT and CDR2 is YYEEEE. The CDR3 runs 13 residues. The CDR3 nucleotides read TGTGCCAGCAGCCCGGGACACGTCAACACCATATATTTT. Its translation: CASSPGHVNTIYF.

Here the CDR3 reads CASSRLAGMRQETQYF. The CDR3 DNA reads TGTGCCAGCAGTCGTTTAGCGGGAATGAGGCAAGAGACCCAGTACTTC. This chain connects TRBV27 to TRBJ2-5; TRBD2 matches 8 bases. The CDR3 spans 16 residues. The ends lost 5 bases at V and 2 bases at J; junction bases unmatched: 10. Looked up from germline, CDR1 is MNHEY and CDR2 is SMNVEV (reference sequence).

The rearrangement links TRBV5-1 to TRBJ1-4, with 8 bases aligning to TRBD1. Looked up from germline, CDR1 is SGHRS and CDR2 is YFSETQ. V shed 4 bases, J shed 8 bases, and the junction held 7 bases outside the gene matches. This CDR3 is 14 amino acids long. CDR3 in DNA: TGCGCCAGCAGCCTCGGACAGGGAGGGGAAAAACTGTTTTTT. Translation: CASSLGQGGEKLFF.

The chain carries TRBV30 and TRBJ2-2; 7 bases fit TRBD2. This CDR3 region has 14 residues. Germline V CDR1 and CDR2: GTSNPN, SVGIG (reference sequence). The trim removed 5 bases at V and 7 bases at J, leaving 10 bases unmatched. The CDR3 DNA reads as TGTGCCTGGGCTGGGGGAGGGCCGGACGGGGAGCTGTTTTTT. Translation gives CAWAGGGPDGELFF. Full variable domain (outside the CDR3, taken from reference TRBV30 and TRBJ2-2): SQTIHQWPATLVQPVGSPLSLECTVEGTSNPNLYWYRQAAGRGLQLLFYSVGIGQISSEVPQNLSASRPQDRQFILSSKKLLLSDSGFYLCAWAGGGPDGELFFGEGSRLTVL.

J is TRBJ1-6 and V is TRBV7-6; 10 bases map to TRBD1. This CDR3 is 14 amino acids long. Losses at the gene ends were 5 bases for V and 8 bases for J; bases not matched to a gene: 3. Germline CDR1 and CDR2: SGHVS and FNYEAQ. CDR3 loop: CASSLGTGDSPLHF. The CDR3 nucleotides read TGTGCCAGCAGCCTGGGGACAGGGGATTCACCCCTCCACTTT.

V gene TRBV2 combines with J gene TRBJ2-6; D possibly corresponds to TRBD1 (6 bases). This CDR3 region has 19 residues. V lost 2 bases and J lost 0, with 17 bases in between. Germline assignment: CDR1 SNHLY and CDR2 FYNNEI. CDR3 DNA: TGTGCCAGCAGTGAACTACAAACACAGGGCAACTCTGGGGCCAACGTCCTGACTTTC. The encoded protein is CASSELQTQGNSGANVLTF.

CDR3 in DNA: TGTGCCTGGAGTGTACCGCGATCTAGCTCTGGAAACACCATATATTTT. As protein: CAWSVPRSSSGNTIYF. The chain is built from TRBV30 and TRBJ1-3; D is unresolved. The CDR3 totals 16 residues. Germline lookup yields CDR1 GTSNPN and CDR2 SVGIG (reference sequence). The germline V and J ends were trimmed by 0 bases and 0 bases, with 12 bases remaining between them.

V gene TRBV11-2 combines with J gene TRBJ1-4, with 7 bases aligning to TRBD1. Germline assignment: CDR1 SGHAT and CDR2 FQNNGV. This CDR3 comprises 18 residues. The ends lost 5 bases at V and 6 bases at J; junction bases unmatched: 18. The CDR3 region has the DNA TGTGCCAGCAGCCCCGTCATTTCCCTTACAGGGGTTCATGAAAAACTGTTTTTT. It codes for CASSPVISLTGVHEKLFF. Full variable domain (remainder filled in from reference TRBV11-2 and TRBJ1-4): EAGVAQSPRYKIIEKRQSVAFWCNPISGHATLYWYQQILGQGPKLLIQFQNNGVVDDSQLPKDRFSAERLKGVDSTLKIQPAKLEDSAVYLCASSPVISLTGVHEKLFFGSGTQLSVL.

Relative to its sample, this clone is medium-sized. The CDR3 DNA is TGTGCCAGGGGGAGTGGGGACAACACAGATACGCAGTATTTT. Its translation is CARGSGDNTDTQYF. This chain links TRBV2 with TRBJ2-3, with D perhaps matching TRBD1 (6 bases). Trimming shortened V by 9 bases and J by 2 bases, and 15 bases separated the two germline ends. This CDR3 contains 14 residues. Germline V lookup: CDR1 SNHLY, CDR2 FYNNEI.

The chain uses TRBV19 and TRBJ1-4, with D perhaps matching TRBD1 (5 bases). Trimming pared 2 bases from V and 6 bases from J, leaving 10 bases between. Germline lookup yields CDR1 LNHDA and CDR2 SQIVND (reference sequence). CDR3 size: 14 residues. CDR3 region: CASSIRGWDEKLFF. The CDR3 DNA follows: TGTGCCAGTAGTATAAGGGGCTGGGATGAAAAACTGTTTTTT. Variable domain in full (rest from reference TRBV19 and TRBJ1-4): DGGITQSPKYLFRKEGQNVTLSCEQNLNHDAMYWYRQDPGQGLRLIYYSQIVNDFQKGDIAEGYSVSREKKESFPLTVTSAQKNPTAFYLCASSIRGWDEKLFFGSGTQLSVL.

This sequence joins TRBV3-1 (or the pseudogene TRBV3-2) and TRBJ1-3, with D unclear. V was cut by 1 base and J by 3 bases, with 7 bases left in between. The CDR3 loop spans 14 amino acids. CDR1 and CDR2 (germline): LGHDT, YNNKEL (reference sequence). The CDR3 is CASSQVAGGNTIYF. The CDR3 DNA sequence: TGTGCCAGCAGCCAAGTAGCTGGTGGAAACACCATATATTTT.

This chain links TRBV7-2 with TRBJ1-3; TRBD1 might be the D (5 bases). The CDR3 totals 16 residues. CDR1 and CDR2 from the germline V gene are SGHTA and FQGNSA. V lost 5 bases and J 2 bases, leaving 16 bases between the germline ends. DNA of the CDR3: TGTGCCAGCAGCCCCCGGCAGGGTCTGACTGGAAACACCATATATTTT. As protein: CASSPRQGLTGNTIYF.

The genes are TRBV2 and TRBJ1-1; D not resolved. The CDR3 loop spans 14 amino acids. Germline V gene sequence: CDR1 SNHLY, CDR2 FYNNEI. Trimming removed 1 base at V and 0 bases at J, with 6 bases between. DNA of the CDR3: TGTGCCAGCAGTGAAGTTTCAGTGAACACTGAAGCTTTCTTT. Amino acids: CASSEVSVNTEAFF.